This T cell receptor beta chain is from a study of CD8 T cells in Susac syndrome. Germline V lookup: CDR1 SQVTM, CDR2 ANQGSEA. The V gene lost 3 bases and the J gene lost 0 bases, with 5 bases spanning the gap. CDR3 length: 13 amino acids. Study-wide results and limits: As the study acknowledged, the number of individuals in its TCR sequencing and HLA analysis was relatively small.

Sequencing of TCR beta was performed on blood CD8+ T cells and on blood CD4+ T cells. Negative isolation was used for CD8+ and CD4+ T cells, and FACS enrichment was applied to TEMRA cells. About 0.5 to 1 ug RNA was reverse transcribed with random hexamers. It was immunoSEQ multiplex PCR that amplified TCR beta CDR3 across 54 Vbeta and 13 Jbeta. In TCRdb, the immunoSEQ multiplex PCR reads were re-called with MiXCR into one record per CDR3 protein. The repertoire holds approximately 120,000 distinct CDR3 sequences, with about 93% as singletons. Turning to this clonotype: Its antigen is unknown.

The rearrangement joins TRBV29-1 to TRBJ2-2; no clear D. This receptor was obtained from a human donor with multiple sclerosis. What was sequenced was CD8+ T cells from PBMCs. CDR3 nucleotide sequence: TGCAGCGTTGAGTACGCGAACACCGGGGAGCTGTTTTTT. Protein product: CSVEYANTGELFF.